Listed here are 24 T cell receptor beta chains from one sample, sequenced in a study of human T cells and chemical hapten exposure. A single record per CDR3 protein comes from TCRdb applying MiXCR to the RACE reads. The sample has around 130,000 distinct CDR3 sequences, around 10% seen once. This sample's time point: patch test 3, about 24 weeks after DPC sensitization. The treatment is: therapeutic diphenylcyclopropenone sensitization with weekly scalp DPC. Material: whole blood, obtained in connection with sensitization to the hapten diphenylcyclopropenone (DPC). These receptors originate from a woman between 50 and 59 years old with alopecia areata. Some clones in this sample may be carry-over from other donors' samples.

In its sample, this clonotype was seen many times. The chain uses TRBV21-1 and TRBJ2-6. TRBV21-1 is listed as a pseudogene. This CDR3 is built from 13 residues. CDR3: CASSRAGANVLTF. CDR3 coding DNA: TGTGCCAGCAGTAGGGCTGGGGCCAACGTCCTGACTTTC.

The gene calls are TRBV12-3 or TRBV12-4 and TRBJ1-6; D is unresolved. The CDR3 totals 15 residues. V was pared by 7 bases and J by 5 bases, with 15 bases between. CDR3 in DNA: TGTGCCAGCACCAATCACGTAATGCATAATTCACCCCTCCACTTT. It translates to CASTNHVMHNSPLHF.

V and J are TRBV19 and TRBJ2-5, with D tentatively TRBD1 (5 bases). V gave up 8 bases and J gave up 4 bases, with 17 bases separating them. The CDR3 is 14 amino acids. The germline CDR1 and CDR2 sequences are LNHDA and SQIVND (reference sequence). CDR3: CASSPSGLRETQYF. CDR3 nucleotides: TGTGCCAGTTCTCCCTCAGGGTTGAGAGAGACCCAGTACTTC.

This clonotype was counted at least ten times. This chain links TRBV6-1 with TRBJ2-5; D may be TRBD2 (5 bases). The CDR3 runs 15 residues. The V gene's germline CDR1 is MNHNS and CDR2 SASEGT. V gave up 1 base and J gave up 1 base, with 10 bases separating them. DNA of the CDR3: TGTGCCAGCAGTGAAGACGGTCTAGCCCAAGAGACCCAGTACTTC. This sequence encodes CASSEDGLAQETQYF.

This clonotype was found a few times. The chain joins TRBV5-1 to TRBJ1-4; D call uncertain. The CDR3 has 15 amino acids. Germline V gene lookup returns CDR1 SGHRS and CDR2 YFSETQ. Trimming took off 0 bases at V and 7 bases at J, with 13 bases between the two ends. The CDR3 nucleotides are TGCGCCAGCAGCTTGGCGTCATCAGTGGGTGAAAAACTGTTTTTT. This encodes CASSLASSVGEKLFF.

This clonotype has a handful of counts. The chain couples TRBV29-1 to TRBJ1-1, with TRBD1 matching over 10 bases. Germline V gene sequence: CDR1 SQVTM, CDR2 ANQGSEA. The length of the CDR3 is 13 residues. Trimming took 7 bases from V and 6 from J; bases not matched to a gene: 8. The CDR3 is CSGGDRGRPEAFF. CDR3 nucleotides: TGCAGCGGAGGCGACAGGGGGCGGCCTGAAGCTTTCTTT.

Only a few counts were recorded for this clonotype. The chain couples TRBV30 to TRBJ1-3; D is unclear. Germline V gene data show CDR1 as GTSNPN and CDR2 as SVGIG (reference sequence). The length of the CDR3 is 13 residues. Between the trimmed V and J ends, which lost 3 bases and 0 bases, there was a span of 6 bases. CDR3 region: CAWRGPSGNTIYF. The CDR3 DNA follows: TGTGCCTGGAGGGGCCCCTCTGGAAACACCATATATTTT.

The table lists this clonotype with many counts. The chain is built from TRBV7-8 and TRBJ2-1; D ambiguous. The CDR3 loop spans 11 amino acids. The germline V and J ends were trimmed by 5 bases and 15 bases, with 14 bases remaining between them. Per germline, CDR1 SGHVS and CDR2 FQNEAQ. The chain's CDR3 is CASSPLGPAFF. The DNA for the CDR3 is TGTGCCAGCAGCCCCCTCGGCCCAGCGTTCTTC.

This clonotype was counted between two and nine times. CDR3 sequence (DNA): TGTGCCAGCAGGCAGGGGGGCGGTCAGCCCCAGCATTTT. Translated, it gives CASRQGGGQPQHF. The genes are TRBV2 and TRBJ1-5; 7 positions agree with TRBD1. This CDR3 is 13 amino acids long. V shed 6 bases and J 6 bases; nucleotides not matched to a gene: 5. From germline, CDR1 is SNHLY and CDR2 FYNNEI.

This clonotype was observed a handful of times. A junction boundary mismatches the germline segment, possibly from a read error. The chain recombines TRBV4-3 with TRBJ1-4, with D possibly matching TRBD1 (5 bases). This CDR3 has 15 residues. Germline CDR1 LGHNA, CDR2 YSLEER. The CDR3 region is CASSQDPRAGEKLFF. The DNA for the CDR3 is TGTGCCAGCAGCCAAGACCCCAGGGCGGGGGAAAAACTGTTTTTT.

This clonotype has only a few counts. This CDR3 is CASSQVQTTEAFF. The CDR3 DNA sequence: TGTGCCAGCAGCCAAGTCCAAACGACTGAAGCTTTCTTT. V is TRBV14 and J is TRBJ1-1, with no clear D. Deletions cut 1 base from V and 5 bases from J, with 8 bases between. Germline V lookup: CDR1 SGHDN, CDR2 FVKESK. CDR3 length equals 13 residues.

The table lists this clonotype with a few counts. At one end the junction does not follow the germline gene, possibly because of a read error. V usage is TRBV18 and J usage is TRBJ2-7, with D perhaps matching TRBD2 (6 bases). The CDR3 is made up of 13 amino acids. Germline-derived CDR1 and CDR2 are KGHSH and LQKENI. This chain's CDR3 is CASAPGVSYEQYF. The CDR3 region has the DNA TGTGCCAGCGCACCGGGAGTGTCCTACGAGCAGTACTTC.

This chain connects TRBV7-9 to TRBJ2-4, with D possibly being TRBD1 (5 bases). Germline CDR1 is SEHNR and CDR2 is FQNEAQ (reference sequence). V lost 5 bases to trimming and J lost 6 bases, with 11 bases between them. The CDR3 loop spans 13 amino acids. Written as DNA, the CDR3 is TGTGCCAGCAGCCGAACCAGGGTAAACATTCAGTACTTC. This translates into CASSRTRVNIQYF.

To note about this clonotype: One end of the junction fails to match germline, which may point to a read error. This chain joins TRBV29-1 and TRBJ1-5, with 8 positions matching TRBD1. The CDR3 runs to 14 residues. Germline loops: CDR1 SQVTM, CDR2 ANQGSEA. The CDR3 DNA reads as TGCAGCGTAGTGACAGGGGAGGGCAATCAGCCCCAGAATTTT. Its translation is CSVVTGEGNQPQNF.

This clonotype was counted a few times. The genes are TRBV5-1 and TRBJ2-7; D possibly corresponds to TRBD1 (6 bases). The V end was cut by 6 bases, the J end by 1 base, with 17 bases between. This CDR3 has 15 amino acids. Germline CDR1 SGHRS, CDR2 YFSETQ. The CDR3 loop is CASKLRTAESYEQYF. The CDR3 nucleotides read TGCGCCAGCAAACTCAGGACAGCTGAGTCCTACGAGCAGTACTTC.

This clonotype appeared a few times. The V and J genes are TRBV10-3 and TRBJ1-2; D is perhaps TRBD1 (5 bases). Germline CDR1 ENHRY, CDR2 SYGVKD. Trimming stripped 4 bases from V and 2 bases from J, with 17 bases between. The CDR3 consists of 16 residues. The CDR3 DNA reads TGTGCCATCAGTGCCCTTCGGGACTACCCAAACTATGGCTACACCTTC. Its translation is CAISALRDYPNYGYTF.

This clonotype was detected once. This chain uses TRBV7-2 with TRBJ2-5, with TRBD2 matching 11 bases. Trimming cost V 2 bases and J 7 bases; bases outside gene matches: 6. Germline V gene sequence: CDR1 SGHTA, CDR2 FQGNSA. The CDR3 spans 15 residues. The CDR3 DNA follows: TGTGCCAGCAGCTTATTAGCGGGGGGGCTAGGGACCCAGTACTTC. It is translated as CASSLLAGGLGTQYF. The full variable domain, completed using reference TRBV7-2 and TRBJ2-5, is GAGVSQSPSNKVTEKGKDVELRCDPISGHTALYWYRQSLGQGLEFLIYFQGNSAPDKSGLPSDRFSAERTGGSVSTLTIQRTQQEDSAVYLCASSLLAGGLGTQYFGPGTRLLVL.

V and J are TRBV6-5 and TRBJ2-2; tentative D call: TRBD2 (5 bases). Trimming left V 6 bases short and J 0 bases short, with 14 bases between. CDR1 and CDR2 from the germline V gene are MNHEY and SVGAGI. The CDR3 extends over 16 amino acids. CDR3 sequence (DNA): TGTGCCAGCAGAATAACTAGTGGCGCGAACACCGGGGAGCTGTTTTTT. As protein: CASRITSGANTGELFF.

The chain employs TRBV7-7 and TRBJ2-1, with 9 positions matching TRBD1. The ends lost 5 bases at V and 6 bases at J; junction bases unmatched: 8. Per the germline V gene, CDR1 is SSHAT and CDR2 is FNYEAQ (reference sequence). CDR3 size: 15 residues. Written as DNA, the CDR3 is TGTGCCAGCAGCCCTGGACAGGGGTGTAGCAATGAGCAGTTCTTC. Translating gives CASSPGQGCSNEQFF.

A few counts support this clonotype. CDR3 DNA sequence: TGTGCCAGCGGTGGGGATTACTATGGCTACACCTTC. It encodes CASGGDYYGYTF. The J gene is TRBJ1-2, the V gene TRBV12-3 or TRBV12-4; no reliable D call. CDR3 size: 12 residues. Deletions cut 8 bases from V and 3 bases from J, with 10 bases between.

The J gene is TRBJ2-3, the V gene TRBV7-2, with 7 bases lining up with TRBD2. The CDR3 totals 13 residues. J lost 5 bases, V lost 6 bases, and 5 bases had no gene match. Germline CDR1 reads SGHTA; CDR2 reads FQGNSA. This CDR3 is CASRGGSEDTQYF. In DNA form, the CDR3 reads TGTGCCAGCAGGGGGGGGAGCGAAGATACGCAGTATTTT.

This clonotype was seen at least ten times. CDR3 sequence reads: CSYRGSIGTQYF. For the CDR3, the DNA is TGCAGCTACAGGGGCTCTATTGGGACCCAGTACTTC. V is TRBV29-1 and J is TRBJ2-5; 7 bases map to TRBD1. Germline CDR1 SQVTM, CDR2 ANQGSEA. The CDR3 runs 12 residues. J gave up 7 bases and V 8 bases, and 10 bases lay outside the gene matches.

This clonotype was seen a few times. The rearrangement uses TRBV12-3 or TRBV12-4 and TRBJ2-3; D tentatively fits TRBD1 or TRBD2 (5 bases each). The CDR3 is 11 residues long. V dropped 10 bases and J dropped 6 bases, with 11 bases sitting between them. The CDR3 region is CANSWGDTQYF. DNA for the CDR3: TGTGCCAACTCGTGGGGGGATACGCAGTATTTT.

This clonotype appeared a few times. The V gene is TRBV28, the J gene TRBJ2-7; 10 bases agree with TRBD1. J gave up 5 bases and V 6 bases, and 7 bases lay outside the gene matches. This CDR3 comprises 14 residues. Germline-derived CDR1 and CDR2 are MDHEN and SYDVKM. CDR3 loop: CASSPGQGTHEQYF. CDR3 nucleotide sequence: TGTGCCAGCAGCCCGGGACAGGGGACCCACGAGCAGTACTTC.